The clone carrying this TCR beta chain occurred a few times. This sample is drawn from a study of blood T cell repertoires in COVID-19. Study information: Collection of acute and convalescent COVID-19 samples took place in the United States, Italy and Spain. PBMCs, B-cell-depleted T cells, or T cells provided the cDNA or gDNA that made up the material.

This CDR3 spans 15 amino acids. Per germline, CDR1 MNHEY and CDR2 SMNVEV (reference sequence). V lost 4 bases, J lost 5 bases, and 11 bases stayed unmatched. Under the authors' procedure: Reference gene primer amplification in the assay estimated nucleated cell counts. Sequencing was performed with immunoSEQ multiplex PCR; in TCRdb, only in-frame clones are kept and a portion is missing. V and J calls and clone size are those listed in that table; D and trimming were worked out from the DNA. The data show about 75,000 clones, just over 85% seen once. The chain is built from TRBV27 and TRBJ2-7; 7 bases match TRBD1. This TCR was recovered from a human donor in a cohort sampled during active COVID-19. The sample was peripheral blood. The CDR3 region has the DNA TGTGCCAGCAGTTCGGGTTCACAGGGGTCGGACGAGCAGTACTTC. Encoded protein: CASSSGSQGSDEQYF.